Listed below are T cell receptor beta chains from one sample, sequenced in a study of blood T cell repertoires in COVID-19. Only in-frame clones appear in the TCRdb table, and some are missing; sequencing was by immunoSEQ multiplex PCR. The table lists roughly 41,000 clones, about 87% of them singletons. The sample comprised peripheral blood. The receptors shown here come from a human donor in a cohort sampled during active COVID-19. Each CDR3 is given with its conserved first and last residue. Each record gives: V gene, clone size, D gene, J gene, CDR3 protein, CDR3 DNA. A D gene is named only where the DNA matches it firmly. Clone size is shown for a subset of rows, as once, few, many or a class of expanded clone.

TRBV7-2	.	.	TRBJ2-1	CASSLSGVGNEQFF	TGTGCCAGCAGCCTATCGGGTGTCGGGAATGAGCAGTTCTTC
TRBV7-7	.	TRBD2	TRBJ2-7	CASSLDASGAYEQYF	TGTGCCAGCAGCTTAGATGCTAGCGGGGCCTACGAGCAGTACTTC
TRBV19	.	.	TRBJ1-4	CASSSSTNEKLFF	TGTGCCAGTAGCAGTTCAACTAATGAAAAACTGTTTTTT
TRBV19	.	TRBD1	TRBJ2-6	CASRDRGSGANVLTF	TGTGCCAGTAGGGACAGGGGGTCTGGGGCCAACGTCCTGACTTTC
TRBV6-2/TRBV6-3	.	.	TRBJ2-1	CASSYTSQYNEQFF	TGTGCCAGCAGTTACACTAGCCAATACAATGAGCAGTTCTTC
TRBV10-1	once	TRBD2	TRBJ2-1	CASSWTSGGYNEQFF	TGCGCCAGCAGCTGGACTAGCGGGGGGTACAATGAGCAGTTCTTC
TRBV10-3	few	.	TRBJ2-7	CAIGPGGEQYF	TGTGCCATCGGGCCCGGTGGGGAGCAGTACTTC
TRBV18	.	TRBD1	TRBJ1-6	CASSPRQGSRNSPLHF	TGTGCCAGCTCACCCCGACAGGGCTCGAGGAATTCACCCCTCCACTTT
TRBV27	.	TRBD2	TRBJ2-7	CASRRRLAGDYEQYF	TGTGCCAGCAGGAGAAGACTAGCGGGAGATTACGAGCAGTACTTC
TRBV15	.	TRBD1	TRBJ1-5	CATSRDLQGHQPQHF	TGTGCCACCAGCAGAGATTTACAGGGGCATCAGCCCCAGCATTTT
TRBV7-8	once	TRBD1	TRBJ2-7	CASSTSGTGGAEQYF	TGTGCCAGCAGCACCTCCGGGACAGGGGGGGCAGAGCAGTACTTC
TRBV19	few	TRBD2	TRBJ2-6	CASSTHPGAGSSGANVLTF	TGTGCCAGTAGTACCCATCCGGGAGCGGGGAGCTCTGGGGCCAACGTCCTGACTTTC
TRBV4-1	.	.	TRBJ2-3	CASSLPRDTQYF	TGCGCCAGCAGCCTCCCCCGGGATACGCAGTATTTT
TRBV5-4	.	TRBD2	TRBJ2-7	CASTIAGSSYEQYF	TGTGCCAGCACCATAGCGGGGTCCTCCTACGAGCAGTACTTC
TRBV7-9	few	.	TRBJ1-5	CASSLGQANQPQHF	TGTGCCAGCAGCTTAGGACAGGCAAATCAGCCCCAGCATTTT
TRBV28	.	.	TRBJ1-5	CASSQTGSDQPQHF	TGTGCCAGCAGTCAAACAGGGAGTGATCAGCCCCAGCATTTT
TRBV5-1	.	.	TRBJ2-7	CASSLRGGANSYEQYF	TGCGCCAGCAGTCTCCGTGGAGGGGCGAATTCCTACGAGCAGTACTTC
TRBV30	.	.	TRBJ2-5	CAWSVPVPGKQETQYF	TGTGCCTGGAGTGTACCCGTTCCGGGGAAACAAGAGACCCAGTACTTC
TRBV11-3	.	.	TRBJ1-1	CASSPSGNTEAFF	TGTGCCAGCAGCCCCAGCGGCAACACTGAAGCTTTCTTT
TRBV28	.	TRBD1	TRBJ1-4	CASRGQGPGEKLFF	TGTGCCAGCAGGGGACAGGGCCCTGGTGAAAAACTGTTTTTT
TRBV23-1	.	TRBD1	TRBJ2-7	CASRQPPGQGSYEQYF	TGCGCCAGCAGGCAACCCCCGGGACAGGGTTCCTACGAGCAGTACTTC
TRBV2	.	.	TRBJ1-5	CASTPGGAQRPQHF	TGTGCCAGCACCCCGGGGGGGGCTCAGCGTCCCCAGCATTTT
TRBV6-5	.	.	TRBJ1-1	CASRQGGGGRTEAFF	TGTGCCAGCAGACAAGGGGGAGGGGGACGCACTGAAGCTTTCTTT
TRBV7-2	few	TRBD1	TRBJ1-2	CASSWTGTYGYTF	TGTGCCAGCAGCTGGACAGGGACCTATGGCTACACCTTC
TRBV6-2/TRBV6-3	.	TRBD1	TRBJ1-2	CASSSIGQGYGYTF	TGTGCCAGCAGCAGTATCGGACAGGGCTATGGCTACACCTTC
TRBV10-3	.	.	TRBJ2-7	CAISEIDGAYEQYF	TGTGCCATCAGTGAGATTGACGGGGCCTACGAGCAGTACTTC
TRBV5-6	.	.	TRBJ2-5	CASSLRTMAETQYF	TGTGCCAGCAGCTTGAGGACTATGGCGGAGACCCAGTACTTC
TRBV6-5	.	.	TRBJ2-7	CASRTTALGEQYF	TGTGCCAGCAGGACGACAGCTCTGGGGGAGCAGTACTTC
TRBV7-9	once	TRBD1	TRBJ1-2	CASSFPDRPSYGYTF	TGTGCCAGCAGCTTCCCGGACAGGCCTAGCTATGGCTACACCTTC
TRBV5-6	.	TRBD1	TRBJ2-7	CASSHRGRGLEQYF	TGTGCCAGCAGCCACAGGGGGCGAGGACTCGAGCAGTACTTC
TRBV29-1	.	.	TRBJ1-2	CSVLEHELYGYTF	TGCAGCGTTTTGGAGCACGAACTTTATGGCTACACCTTC
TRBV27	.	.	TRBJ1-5	CASSLAAGQPQHF	TGTGCCAGCAGTTTAGCTGCGGGACAGCCCCAGCATTTT
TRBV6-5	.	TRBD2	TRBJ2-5	CASTPTSGWETQYF	TGTGCCAGCACCCCGACTAGCGGGTGGGAGACCCAGTACTTC
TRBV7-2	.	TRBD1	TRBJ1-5	CASSSGQGAGQPQHF	TGTGCCAGCAGCTCGGGACAGGGGGCAGGGCAGCCCCAGCATTTT